Each of the 3 T cell receptor beta chains below was sequenced from the same sample in a study of tumor-infiltrating lymphocytes in glioblastoma multiforme. TCRB libraries came from RNA via three nested multiplex PCR rounds. TCRdb redid the calling of the multiplex PCR reads with MiXCR, one entry per CDR3 protein. The repertoire includes 10,000 to 15,000 distinct CDR3 sequences, 60% to 65% of them detected once, and roughly a third sits in the top ten. The sample comprised brain tumor tissue. The receptors originated from a male donor with glioblastoma.

By share, this clonotype counts as large. The chain employs TRBV29-1 and TRBJ2-7, with no clear D. The CDR3 is 11 amino acids. V was shortened by 4 bases and J by 5 bases, with 9 bases between the two germline ends. Germline-derived CDR1 and CDR2 are SQVTM and ANQGSEA. CDR3 protein: CSVAWRDEQYF. The CDR3 DNA follows: TGCAGCGTTGCCTGGCGAGACGAGCAGTACTTC.

The chain employs TRBV11-2 and TRBJ2-3; D is uncertain. The CDR3 has 17 residues. V was cut by 9 bases and J by 0 bases, with 22 bases left in between. Germline-derived CDR1 and CDR2 are SGHAT and FQNNGV. In DNA form, the CDR3 reads TGTGCCAGGAGCCTAGATCCTGCAAACACTAGCACAGATACGCAGTATTTT. This translates into CARSLDPANTSTDTQYF. The full variable domain, with the rest looked up from reference TRBV11-2 and TRBJ2-3, is EAGVAQSPRYKIIEKRQSVAFWCNPISGHATLYWYQQILGQGPKLLIQFQNNGVVDDSQLPKDRFSAERLKGVDSTLKIQPAKLEDSAVYLCARSLDPANTSTDTQYFGPGTRLTVL.

Regarding this clonotype: No conserved phenylalanine or tryptophan ends this CDR3, so it is likely a read error. The rearrangement uses TRBV14 and TRBJ2-5, with D possibly being TRBD2 (5 bases). V gave up 0 bases and J gave up 7 bases, with 12 bases separating them. Germline loops: CDR1 SGHDN, CDR2 FVKESK. This CDR3 contains 14 residues. This CDR3 is CASSQERTWWTQYS. The CDR3 nucleotides are TGTGCCAGCAGCCAAGAACGGACTTGGTGGACCCAGTACTCC.